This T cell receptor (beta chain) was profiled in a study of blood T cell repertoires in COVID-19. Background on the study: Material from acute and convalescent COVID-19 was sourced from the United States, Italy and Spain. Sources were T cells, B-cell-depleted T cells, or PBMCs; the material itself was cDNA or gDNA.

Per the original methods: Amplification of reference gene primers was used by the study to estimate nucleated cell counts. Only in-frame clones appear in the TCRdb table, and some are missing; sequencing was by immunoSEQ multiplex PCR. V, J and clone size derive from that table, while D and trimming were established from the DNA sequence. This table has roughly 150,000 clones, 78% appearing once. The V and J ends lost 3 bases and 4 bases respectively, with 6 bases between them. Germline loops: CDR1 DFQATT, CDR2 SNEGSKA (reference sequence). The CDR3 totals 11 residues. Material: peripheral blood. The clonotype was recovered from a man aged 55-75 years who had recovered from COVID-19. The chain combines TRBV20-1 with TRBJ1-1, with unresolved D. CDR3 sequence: CSASDGTEAFF. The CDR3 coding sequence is TGCAGTGCTAGTGACGGCACTGAAGCTTTCTTT.